This record concerns one TCR beta chain sequence. The clone's antigen remains unknown. No much larger clone is present one base from it, and per-base qualities are unavailable. The immunoSEQ Assay, a bias-controlled multiplex PCR, was used to amplify TCRbeta CDR3 regions from genomic DNA. Under the source paper's analysis protocol: Nucleated cell counts per sample were estimated from amplification of reference gene primers within the assay. Sequence reads were collapsed and filtered to measure the absolute abundance of every unique TCRbeta CDR3 rearrangement. For each sample, productive Simpson clonality was calculated by taking the square root of Simpson's diversity index across productive rearrangements. TCRdb took this table from immuneACCESS and kept in-frame rearrangements with V and J called. Such tables lack part of the clones; where checked against another copy, unresolved V genes explain under half of the gap, and the rest is unexplained. The V and J calls and the clone size are those of that table, but D and trimming were determined from the DNA. Counted in this sample were about 480,000 clones; 89% of them appeared once. Roughly 0.9% of the sample goes to the ten largest clones.

In Seattle, one collaborating source enrolled patients while the infection was active and tracked those patients longitudinally over the course of disease. Collaborating institutions collected whole blood in K2EDTA tubes following their own protocols. Collaborator samples were shipped for TCRbeta analysis as frozen whole blood, isolated PBMCs, or DNA extracted from either sample type. This specimen comes from a study of blood T cell repertoires in COVID-19 (dated by TCRdb to the early 2020s). Study-wide context: Samples from collaborators originated in the United States, Italy and Spain and spanned both the acute and convalescent phases of COVID-19. Samples were obtained from the ongoing ImmuneRACE study (first 160 participants) and from 1,000 to 1,500 subjects provided by 6 global collaborators. Where HLA class I and class II types were available, the types were taken from metadata supplied by the sample provider, not from assay-based typing. Deeply sampled blood TCRbeta repertoires from subjects exposed to, actively infected with, or recovered from COVID-19 were included in the dataset. The sample metadata nearly always contained a de-identified subject ID, COVID-19 status, age in years and sex. The material from the prospective study consisted of cDNA or gDNA derived from T cells, B-cell-depleted T cells, or PBMCs. A freely available public database, intended as a resource for researchers studying the immune response to SARS-CoV-2, is where the repertoires were released.

On the study overall, not on this receptor specifically: The quantity of clinical and demographic metadata differed by source and by participant and was supplied without curation.

Germline trimming: 5 bases from V, 3 bases from J; junction bases outside gene matches: 5. The germline V gene specifies MNHEY as CDR1 and SVGAGI as CDR2. The CDR3 measures 14 amino acids from cysteine to phenylalanine. Of all the DNA, just the CDR3 is kept, 42 bases in frame from base 1. Material: peripheral blood. The clonotype was recovered from a young man with COVID-19, enrolled during active disease. The sequence is built from TRBV6-5 and TRBJ2-7, and TRBD2 aligns with 9 junction nucleotides. The CDR3 protein: CASSRAGGHYEQYF. The sequenced DNA: TGTGCCAGCAGTCGAGCGGGAGGCCACTACGAGCAGTACTTC.